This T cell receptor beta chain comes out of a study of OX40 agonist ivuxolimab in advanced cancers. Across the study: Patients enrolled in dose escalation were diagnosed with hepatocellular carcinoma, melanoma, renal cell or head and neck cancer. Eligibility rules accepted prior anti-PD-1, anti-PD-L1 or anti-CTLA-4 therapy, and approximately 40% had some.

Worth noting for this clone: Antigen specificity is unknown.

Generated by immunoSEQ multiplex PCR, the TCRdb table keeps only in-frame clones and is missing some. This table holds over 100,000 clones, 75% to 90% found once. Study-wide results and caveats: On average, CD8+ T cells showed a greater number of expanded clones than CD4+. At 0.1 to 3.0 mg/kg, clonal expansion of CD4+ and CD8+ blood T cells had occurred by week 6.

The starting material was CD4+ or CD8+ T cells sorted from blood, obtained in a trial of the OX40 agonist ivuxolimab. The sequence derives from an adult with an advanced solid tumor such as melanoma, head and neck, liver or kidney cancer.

CDR3 DNA sequence: TGTGCCTGGAGTGTACAGCTGTACCAAGAGACCCAGTACTTC. Amino acids: CAWSVQLYQETQYF. The chain recombines TRBV30 with TRBJ2-5; D call uncertain. V lost 0 bases and J lost 0, with 8 bases in between. The CDR3 sequence is 14 residues long. Looked up from germline, CDR1 is GTSNPN and CDR2 is SVGIG (reference sequence).